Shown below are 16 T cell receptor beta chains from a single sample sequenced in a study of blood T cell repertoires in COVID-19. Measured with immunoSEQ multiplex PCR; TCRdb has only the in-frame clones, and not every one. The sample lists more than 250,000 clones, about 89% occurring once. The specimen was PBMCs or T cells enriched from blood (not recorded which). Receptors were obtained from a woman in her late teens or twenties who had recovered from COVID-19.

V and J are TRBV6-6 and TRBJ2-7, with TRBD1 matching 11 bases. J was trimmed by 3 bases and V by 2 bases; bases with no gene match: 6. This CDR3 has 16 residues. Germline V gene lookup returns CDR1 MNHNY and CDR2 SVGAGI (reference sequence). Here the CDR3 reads CASSYLQGTGGYEQYF. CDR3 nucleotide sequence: TGTGCCAGCAGTTACCTACAGGGGACAGGGGGCTACGAGCAGTACTTC.

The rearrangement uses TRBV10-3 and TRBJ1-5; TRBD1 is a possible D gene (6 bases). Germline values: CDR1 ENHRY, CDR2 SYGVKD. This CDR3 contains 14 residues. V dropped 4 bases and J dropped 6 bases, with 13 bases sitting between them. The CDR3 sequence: CAISGQESAQPQHF. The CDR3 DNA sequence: TGTGCCATCAGTGGACAGGAATCCGCTCAGCCCCAGCATTTT.

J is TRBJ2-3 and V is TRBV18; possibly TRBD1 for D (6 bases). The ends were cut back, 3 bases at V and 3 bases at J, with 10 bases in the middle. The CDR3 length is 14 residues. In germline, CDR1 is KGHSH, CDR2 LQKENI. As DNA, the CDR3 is TGTGCCAGCTCACCCGGGACACGGACAGATACGCAGTATTTT. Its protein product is CASSPGTRTDTQYF.

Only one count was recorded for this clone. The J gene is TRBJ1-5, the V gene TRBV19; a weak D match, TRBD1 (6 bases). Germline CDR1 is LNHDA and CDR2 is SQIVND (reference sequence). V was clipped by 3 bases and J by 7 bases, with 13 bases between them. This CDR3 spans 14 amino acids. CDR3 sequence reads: CASSIWGQRQPQHF. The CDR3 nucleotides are TGTGCCAGTAGTATTTGGGGGCAAAGACAGCCCCAGCATTTT.

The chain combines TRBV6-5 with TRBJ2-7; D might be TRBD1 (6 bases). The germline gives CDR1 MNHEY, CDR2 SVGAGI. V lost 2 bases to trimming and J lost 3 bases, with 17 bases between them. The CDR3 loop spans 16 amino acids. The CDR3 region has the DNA TGTGCCAGCAGTTACCTGGGTCATGTACAGGGCTACGAGCAGTACTTC. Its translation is CASSYLGHVQGYEQYF.

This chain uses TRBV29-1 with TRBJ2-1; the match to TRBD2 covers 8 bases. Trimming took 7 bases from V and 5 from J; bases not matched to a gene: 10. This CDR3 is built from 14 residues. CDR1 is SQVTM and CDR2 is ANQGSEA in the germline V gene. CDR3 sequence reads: CSGTSGRFNNEQFF. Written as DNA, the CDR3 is TGCAGCGGGACAAGCGGGAGATTCAACAATGAGCAGTTCTTC.

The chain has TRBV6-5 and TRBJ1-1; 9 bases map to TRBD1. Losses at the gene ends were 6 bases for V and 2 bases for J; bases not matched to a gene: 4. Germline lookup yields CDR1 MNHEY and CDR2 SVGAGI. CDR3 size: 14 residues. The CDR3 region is CASSRTGGNTEAFF. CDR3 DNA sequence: TGTGCCAGCAGCCGCACAGGGGGCAACACTGAAGCTTTCTTT.

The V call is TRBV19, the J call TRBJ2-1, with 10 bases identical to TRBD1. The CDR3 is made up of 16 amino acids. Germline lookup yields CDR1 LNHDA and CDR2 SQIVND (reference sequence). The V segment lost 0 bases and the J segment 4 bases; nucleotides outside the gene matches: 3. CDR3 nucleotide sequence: TGTGCCAGTAGTATAGAGGGACAGGGGACTTACAATGAGCAGTTCTTC. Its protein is CASSIEGQGTYNEQFF.

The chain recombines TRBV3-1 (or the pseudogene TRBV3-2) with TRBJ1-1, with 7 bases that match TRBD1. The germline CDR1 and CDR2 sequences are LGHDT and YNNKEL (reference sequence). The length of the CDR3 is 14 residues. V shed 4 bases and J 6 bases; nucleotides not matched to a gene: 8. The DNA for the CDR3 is TGTGCCAGCAGCCGGACGGACAGGAGCCCTGAAGCTTTCTTT. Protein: CASSRTDRSPEAFF.

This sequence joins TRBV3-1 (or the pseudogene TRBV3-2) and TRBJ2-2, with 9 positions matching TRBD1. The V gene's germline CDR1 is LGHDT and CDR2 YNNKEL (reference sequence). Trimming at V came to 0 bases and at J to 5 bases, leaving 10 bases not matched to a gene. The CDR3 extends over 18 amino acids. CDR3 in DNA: TGTGCCAGCAGCCAAGATCTCCCCGGGACAGGGCTTACCGGGGAGCTGTTTTTT. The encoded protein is CASSQDLPGTGLTGELFF.

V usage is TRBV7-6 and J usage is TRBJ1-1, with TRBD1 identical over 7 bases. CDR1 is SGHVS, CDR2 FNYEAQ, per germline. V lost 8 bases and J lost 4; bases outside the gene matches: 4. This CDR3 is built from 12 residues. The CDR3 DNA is TGTGCCAGCTCAAACAGGGGCACTGAAGCTTTCTTT. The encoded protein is CASSNRGTEAFF.

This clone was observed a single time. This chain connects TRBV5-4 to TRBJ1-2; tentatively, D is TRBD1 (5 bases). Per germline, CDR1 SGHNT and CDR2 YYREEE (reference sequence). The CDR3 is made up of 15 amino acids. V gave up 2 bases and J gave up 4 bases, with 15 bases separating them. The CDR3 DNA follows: TGTGCCAGCAGCTTCTTTCCCCAGGGTCGCTATGGCTACACCTTC. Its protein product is CASSFFPQGRYGYTF.

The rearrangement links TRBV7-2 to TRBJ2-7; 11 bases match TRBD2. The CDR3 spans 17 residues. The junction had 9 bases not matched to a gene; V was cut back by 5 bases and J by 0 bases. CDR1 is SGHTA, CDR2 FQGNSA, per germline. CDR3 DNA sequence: TGTGCCAGCAGCGACGGGACTAGCGGCAGGGCCTCCTACGAGCAGTACTTC. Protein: CASSDGTSGRASYEQYF.

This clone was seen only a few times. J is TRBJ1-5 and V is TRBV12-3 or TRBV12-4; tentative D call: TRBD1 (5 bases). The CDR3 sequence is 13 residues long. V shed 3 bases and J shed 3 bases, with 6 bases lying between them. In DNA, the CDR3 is TGTGCCAGCAGTTTGGACAACAATCAGCCCCAGCATTTT. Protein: CASSLDNNQPQHF.

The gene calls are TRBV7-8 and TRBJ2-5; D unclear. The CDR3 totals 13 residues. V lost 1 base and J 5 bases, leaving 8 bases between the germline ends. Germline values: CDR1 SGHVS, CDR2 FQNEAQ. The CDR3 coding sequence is TGTGCCAGCAGCTTAGGGGCCTGGGAGACCCAGTACTTC. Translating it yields CASSLGAWETQYF.

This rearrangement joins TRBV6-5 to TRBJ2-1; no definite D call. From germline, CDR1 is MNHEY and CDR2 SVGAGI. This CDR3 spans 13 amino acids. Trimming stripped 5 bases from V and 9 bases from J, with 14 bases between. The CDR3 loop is CASSHRTAVEQFF. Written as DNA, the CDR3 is TGTGCCAGCAGTCACCGAACCGCGGTTGAGCAGTTCTTC.